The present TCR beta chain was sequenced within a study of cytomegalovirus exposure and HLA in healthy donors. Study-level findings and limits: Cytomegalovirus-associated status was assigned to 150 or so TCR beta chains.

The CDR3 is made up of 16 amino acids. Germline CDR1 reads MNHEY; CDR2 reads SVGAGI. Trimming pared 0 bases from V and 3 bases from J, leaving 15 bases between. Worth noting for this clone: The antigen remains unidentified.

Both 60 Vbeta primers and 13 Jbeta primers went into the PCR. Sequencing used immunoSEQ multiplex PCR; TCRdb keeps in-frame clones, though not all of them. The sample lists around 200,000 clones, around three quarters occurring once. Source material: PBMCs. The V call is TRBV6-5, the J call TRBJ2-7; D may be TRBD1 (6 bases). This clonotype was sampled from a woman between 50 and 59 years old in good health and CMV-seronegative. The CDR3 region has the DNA TGTGCCAGCAGTTACTCCCCAGCAGGGGTGATCTACGAGCAGTACTTC. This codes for CASSYSPAGVIYEQYF.